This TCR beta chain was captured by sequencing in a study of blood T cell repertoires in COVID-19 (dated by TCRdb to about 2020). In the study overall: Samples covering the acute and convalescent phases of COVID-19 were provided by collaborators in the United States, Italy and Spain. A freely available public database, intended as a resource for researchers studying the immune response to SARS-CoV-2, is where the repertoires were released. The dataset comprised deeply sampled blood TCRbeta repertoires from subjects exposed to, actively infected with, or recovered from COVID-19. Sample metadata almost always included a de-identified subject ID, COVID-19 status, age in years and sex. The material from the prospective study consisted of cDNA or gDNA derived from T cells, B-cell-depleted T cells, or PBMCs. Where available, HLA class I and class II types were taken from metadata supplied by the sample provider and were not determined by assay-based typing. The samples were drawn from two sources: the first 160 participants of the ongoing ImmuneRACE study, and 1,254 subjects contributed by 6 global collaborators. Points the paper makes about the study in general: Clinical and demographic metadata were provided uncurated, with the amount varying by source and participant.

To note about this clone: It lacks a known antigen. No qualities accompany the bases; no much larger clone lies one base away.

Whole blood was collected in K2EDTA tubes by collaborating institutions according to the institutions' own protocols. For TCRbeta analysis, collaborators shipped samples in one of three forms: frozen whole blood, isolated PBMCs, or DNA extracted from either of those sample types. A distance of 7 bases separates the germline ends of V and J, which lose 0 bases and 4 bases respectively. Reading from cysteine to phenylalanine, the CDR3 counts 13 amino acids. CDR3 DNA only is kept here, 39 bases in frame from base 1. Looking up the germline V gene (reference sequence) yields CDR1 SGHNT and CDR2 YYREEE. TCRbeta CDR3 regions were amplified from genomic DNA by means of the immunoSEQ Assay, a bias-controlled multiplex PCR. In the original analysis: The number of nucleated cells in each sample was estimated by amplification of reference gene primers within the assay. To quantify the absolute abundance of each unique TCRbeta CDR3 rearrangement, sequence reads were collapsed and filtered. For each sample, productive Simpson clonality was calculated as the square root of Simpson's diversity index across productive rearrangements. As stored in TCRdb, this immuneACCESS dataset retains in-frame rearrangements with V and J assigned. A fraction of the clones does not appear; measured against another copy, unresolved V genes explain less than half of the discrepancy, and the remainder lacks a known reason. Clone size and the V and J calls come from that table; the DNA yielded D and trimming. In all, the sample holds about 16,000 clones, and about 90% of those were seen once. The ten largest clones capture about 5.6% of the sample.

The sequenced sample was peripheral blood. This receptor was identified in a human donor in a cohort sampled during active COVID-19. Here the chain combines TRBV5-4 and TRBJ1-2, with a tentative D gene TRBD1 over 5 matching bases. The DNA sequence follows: TGTGCCAGCAGCTTGGGGGGGGGCTATGGCTACACCTTC. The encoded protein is CASSLGGGYGYTF.